This passage covers 9 T cell receptor beta chains from one sample sequenced in a study of blood T cells in healthy people across ages. Using a J-beta primer mix together with a sample-barcoded 5' primer, a second PCR was run for 7 to 11 cycles. TCRdb fed the 5' RACE reads into MiXCR, producing one record per CDR3 protein. Found here are nearly 800,000 distinct CDR3 sequences, roughly 25% of them singletons; the top ten hold under 4.5%. The same specimen was also included in a second study, on T cells of mothers and their children.

The specimen was blood. These receptors all stem from a boy between 10 and 17 years old in good health.

The rearrangement links TRBV14 to TRBJ2-5; 8 positions match TRBD2. The assigned J gene may be wrong: the sequence end matches TRBJ2-1 better. The CDR3 has 16 residues. Germline values: CDR1 SGHDN, CDR2 FVKESK. This CDR3 reads CASSHSAGALYNEQFF. For the CDR3, the DNA is TGTGCCAGCAGCCATTCAGCGGGGGCCCTATACAATGAGCAGTTCTTC.

CDR3 region: CASSEIQGNTIYF. The CDR3 DNA follows: TGTGCCAGCAGCGAAATACAGGGAAACACCATATATTTT. V is TRBV11-2 and J is TRBJ1-3; D unresolved. Germline V gene lookup returns CDR1 SGHAT and CDR2 FQNNGV. CDR3 length: 13 residues. The V end was cut by 5 bases, the J end by 4 bases, with 9 bases between.

V is TRBV7-2 and J is TRBJ1-4; D may be TRBD1 (5 bases). CDR1 is SGHTA and CDR2 is FQGNSA in the germline V gene. V lost 5 bases to trimming and J lost 5 bases, with 18 bases between them. The CDR3 is 16 residues long. CDR3 sequence reads: CASSPLTAMGNEKLFF. Written as DNA, the CDR3 is TGTGCCAGCAGCCCTTTGACAGCGATGGGGAATGAAAAACTGTTTTTT.

This clonotype occurred a few times. The chain is built from TRBV10-3 and TRBJ2-5; D call uncertain. CDR1 is ENHRY and CDR2 is SYGVKD in the germline V gene. The CDR3 is 14 residues long. Trimming removed 2 bases at V and 3 bases at J, with 10 bases between. CDR3 in DNA: TGTGCCATCAGTGAGGCCGACCAAGAAGAGACCCAGTACTTC. Its translation: CAISEADQEETQYF.

The chain employs TRBV6-5 and TRBJ1-6; 11 bases map to TRBD1. From germline, CDR1 is MNHEY and CDR2 SVGAGI. V was clipped by 6 bases and J by 8 bases; unmatched bases: 3. The CDR3 runs 14 residues. The CDR3 loop is CASSQGQGDSPLHF. The DNA for the CDR3 is TGTGCCAGCAGCCAGGGACAGGGGGATTCACCCCTCCACTTT.

This clonotype occurred a few times. The chain recombines TRBV5-1 with TRBJ1-4, with 8 bases identical to TRBD1. The CDR3 is 14 residues long. Trimming cost V 4 bases and J 8 bases; bases outside gene matches: 7. The V gene's germline CDR1 is SGHRS and CDR2 YFSETQ. In DNA form, the CDR3 reads TGCGCCAGCAGCCCGACAGGGGAAGGAGAAAAACTGTTTTTT. Translating it yields CASSPTGEGEKLFF. Looking up the rest from reference TRBV5-1 and TRBJ1-4 gives the full variable domain: KAGVTQTPRYLIKTRGQQVTLSCSPISGHRSVSWYQQTPGQGLQFLFEYFSETQRNKGNFPGRFSGRQFSNSRSEMNVSTLELGDSALYLCASSPTGEGEKLFFGSGTQLSVL.

This chain links TRBV12-3 or TRBV12-4 with TRBJ1-2; D might be TRBD1 (6 bases). The CDR3 covers 14 residues. Trimming removed 1 base at V and 7 bases at J, with 13 bases between. The CDR3 DNA is TGTGCCAGCAGTTTAGTGCAGGGGAGTGTTGGCTACACCTTC. As protein: CASSLVQGSVGYTF.

The chain recombines TRBV7-9 with TRBJ2-5; 7 nucleotides agree with TRBD1. The V segment lost 5 bases and the J segment 0 bases; nucleotides outside the gene matches: 9. Germline CDR1 is SEHNR and CDR2 is FQNEAQ (reference sequence). This CDR3 contains 16 residues. The CDR3: CASSRRQGPYQETQYF. Written as DNA, the CDR3 is TGTGCCAGCAGCCGGAGACAGGGCCCGTACCAAGAGACCCAGTACTTC.

This clonotype has only a few counts. This chain links TRBV28 with TRBJ2-5; D is tentatively TRBD1 or TRBD2 (5 bases each). Germline CDR1 is MDHEN and CDR2 is SYDVKM. V was clipped by 3 bases and J by 4 bases, with 12 bases between them. The CDR3 is made up of 14 amino acids. The CDR3 DNA is TGTGCCAGCAGTTTGCTAGACAGCGGAGAGACCCAGTACTTC. Translating gives CASSLLDSGETQYF.